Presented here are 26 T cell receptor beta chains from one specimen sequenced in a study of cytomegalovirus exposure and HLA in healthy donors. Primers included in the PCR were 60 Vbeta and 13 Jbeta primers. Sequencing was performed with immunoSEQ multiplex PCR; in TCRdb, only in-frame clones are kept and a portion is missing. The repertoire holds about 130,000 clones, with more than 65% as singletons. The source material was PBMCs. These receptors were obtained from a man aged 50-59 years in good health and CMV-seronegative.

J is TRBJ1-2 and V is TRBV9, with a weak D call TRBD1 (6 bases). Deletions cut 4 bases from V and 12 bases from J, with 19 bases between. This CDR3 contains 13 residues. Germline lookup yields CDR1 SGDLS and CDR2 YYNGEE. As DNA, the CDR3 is TGTGCCAGCAGCCCAGACGGGGGGCATAGGGACACCTTC. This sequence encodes CASSPDGGHRDTF.

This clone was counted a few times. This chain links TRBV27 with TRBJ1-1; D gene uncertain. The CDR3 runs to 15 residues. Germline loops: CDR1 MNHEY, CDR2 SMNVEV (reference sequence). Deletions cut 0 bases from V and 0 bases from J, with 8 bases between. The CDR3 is CASSLSRPVNTEAFF. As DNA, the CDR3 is TGTGCCAGCAGTTTATCGCGGCCGGTGAACACTGAAGCTTTCTTT.

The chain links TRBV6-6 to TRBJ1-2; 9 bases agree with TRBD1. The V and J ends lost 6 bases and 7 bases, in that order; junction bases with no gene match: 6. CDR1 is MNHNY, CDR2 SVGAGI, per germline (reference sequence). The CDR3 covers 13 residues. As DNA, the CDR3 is TGTGCCAGCAGACCGGGACAGGGTGGTGGCTACACCTTC. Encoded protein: CASRPGQGGGYTF.

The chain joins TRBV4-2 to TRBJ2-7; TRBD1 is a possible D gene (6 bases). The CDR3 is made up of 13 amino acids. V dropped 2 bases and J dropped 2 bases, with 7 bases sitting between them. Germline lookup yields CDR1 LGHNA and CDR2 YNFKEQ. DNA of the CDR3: TGTGCCAGCAGCCAAAAGGGGGCCTACGAGCAGTACTTC. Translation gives CASSQKGAYEQYF.

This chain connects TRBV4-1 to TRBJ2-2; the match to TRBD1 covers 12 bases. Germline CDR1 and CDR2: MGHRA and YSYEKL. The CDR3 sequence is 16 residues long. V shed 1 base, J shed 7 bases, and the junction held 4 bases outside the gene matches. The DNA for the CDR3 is TGCGCCAGCAGCCAAGGGGACAGGGGGCGCGACGGGGAGCTGTTTTTT. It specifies CASSQGDRGRDGELFF.

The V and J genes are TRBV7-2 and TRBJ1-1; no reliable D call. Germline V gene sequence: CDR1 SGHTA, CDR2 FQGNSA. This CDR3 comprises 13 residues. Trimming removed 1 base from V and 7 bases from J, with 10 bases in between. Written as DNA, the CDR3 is TGTGCCAGCAGCTTAGGAGAGGGAGATGAAGCTTTCTTT. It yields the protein CASSLGEGDEAFF.

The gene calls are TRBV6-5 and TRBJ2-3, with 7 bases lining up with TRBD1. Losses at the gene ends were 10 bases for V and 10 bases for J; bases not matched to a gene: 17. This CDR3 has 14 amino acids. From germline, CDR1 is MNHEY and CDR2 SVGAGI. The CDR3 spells CATSRDRAPRAQYF. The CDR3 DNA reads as TGTGCCACCTCCCGGGACAGAGCCCCACGGGCGCAGTATTTT.

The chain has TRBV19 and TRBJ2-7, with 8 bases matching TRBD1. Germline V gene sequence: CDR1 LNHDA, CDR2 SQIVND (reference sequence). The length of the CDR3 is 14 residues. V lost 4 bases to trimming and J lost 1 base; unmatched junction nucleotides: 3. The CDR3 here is CASSRTGSSYEQYF. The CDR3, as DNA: TGTGCCAGTAGTAGGACAGGGTCTTCCTACGAGCAGTACTTC.

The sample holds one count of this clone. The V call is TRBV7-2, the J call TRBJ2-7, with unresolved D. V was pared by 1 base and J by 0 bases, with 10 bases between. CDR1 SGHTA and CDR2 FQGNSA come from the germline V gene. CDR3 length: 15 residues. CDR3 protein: CASSLDSTSSYEQYF. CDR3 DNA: TGTGCCAGCAGCTTAGACAGCACAAGCTCCTACGAGCAGTACTTC.

Here the CDR3 reads CASSQGETGTYRAFF. The CDR3 coding sequence is TGCGCCAGCAGCCAAGGGGAGACAGGGACCTACCGCGCTTTCTTT. The chain couples TRBV4-1 to TRBJ1-1; the match to TRBD1 covers 7 bases. CDR3 length equals 15 residues. CDR1 and CDR2 from the germline V gene are MGHRA and YSYEKL. J gave up 11 bases and V 1 base, and 13 bases lay outside the gene matches.

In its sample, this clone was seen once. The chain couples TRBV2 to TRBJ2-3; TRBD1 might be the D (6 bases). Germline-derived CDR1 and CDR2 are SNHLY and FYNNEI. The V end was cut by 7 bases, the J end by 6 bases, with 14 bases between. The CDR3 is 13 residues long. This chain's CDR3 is CASNGAGADTQYF. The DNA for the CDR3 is TGTGCCAGCAACGGCGCAGGGGCGGATACGCAGTATTTT.

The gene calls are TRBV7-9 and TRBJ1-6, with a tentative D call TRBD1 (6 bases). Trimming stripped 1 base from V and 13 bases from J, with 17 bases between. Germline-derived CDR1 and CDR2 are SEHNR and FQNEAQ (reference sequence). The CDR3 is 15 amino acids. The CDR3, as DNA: TGTGCCAGCAGCTTAGAGCAGGGGACCTCGAGTCCCCTCCACTTT. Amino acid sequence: CASSLEQGTSSPLHF.

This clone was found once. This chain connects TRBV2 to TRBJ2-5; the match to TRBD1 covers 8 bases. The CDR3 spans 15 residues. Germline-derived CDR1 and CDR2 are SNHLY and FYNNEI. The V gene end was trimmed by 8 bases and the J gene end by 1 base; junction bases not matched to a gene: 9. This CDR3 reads CASRKDRAGQETQYF. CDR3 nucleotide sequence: TGTGCCAGCCGGAAGGACAGGGCGGGCCAAGAGACCCAGTACTTC.

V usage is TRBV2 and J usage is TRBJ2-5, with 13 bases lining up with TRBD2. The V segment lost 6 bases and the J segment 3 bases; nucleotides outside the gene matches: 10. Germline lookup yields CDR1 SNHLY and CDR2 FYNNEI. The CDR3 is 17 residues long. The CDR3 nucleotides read TGTGCCAGCAGAACGAGACTAGCGGGGGGAACAAAAGAGACCCAGTACTTC. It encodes CASRTRLAGGTKETQYF.

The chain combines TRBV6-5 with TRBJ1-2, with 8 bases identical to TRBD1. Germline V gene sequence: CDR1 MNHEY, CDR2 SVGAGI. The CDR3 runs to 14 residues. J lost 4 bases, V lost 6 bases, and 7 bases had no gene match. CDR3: CASRAGGVSYGYTF. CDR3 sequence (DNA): TGTGCCAGCAGGGCAGGGGGCGTAAGCTATGGCTACACCTTC.

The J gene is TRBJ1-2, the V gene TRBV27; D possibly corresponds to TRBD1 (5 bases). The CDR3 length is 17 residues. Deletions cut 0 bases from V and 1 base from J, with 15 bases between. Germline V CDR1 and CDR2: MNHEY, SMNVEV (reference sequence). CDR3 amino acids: CASSLSAGGWGNYGYTF. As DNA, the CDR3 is TGTGCCAGCAGTTTATCAGCGGGGGGATGGGGTAACTATGGCTACACCTTC.

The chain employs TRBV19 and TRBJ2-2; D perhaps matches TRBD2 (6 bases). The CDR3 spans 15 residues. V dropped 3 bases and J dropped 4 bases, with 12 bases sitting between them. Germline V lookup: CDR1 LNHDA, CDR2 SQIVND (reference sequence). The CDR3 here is CASSIFSGATGELFF. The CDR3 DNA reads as TGTGCCAGTAGTATCTTTAGCGGTGCCACCGGGGAGCTGTTTTTT. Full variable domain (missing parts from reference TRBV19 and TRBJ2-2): DGGITQSPKYLFRKEGQNVTLSCEQNLNHDAMYWYRQDPGQGLRLIYYSQIVNDFQKGDIAEGYSVSREKKESFPLTVTSAQKNPTAFYLCASSIFSGATGELFFGEGSRLTVL.

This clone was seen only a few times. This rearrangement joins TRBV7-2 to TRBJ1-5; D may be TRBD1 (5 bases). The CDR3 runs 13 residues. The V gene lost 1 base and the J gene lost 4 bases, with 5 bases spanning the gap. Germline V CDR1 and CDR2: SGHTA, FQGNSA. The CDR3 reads CASSLGQNQPQHF. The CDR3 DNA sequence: TGTGCCAGCAGCTTAGGACAGAATCAGCCCCAGCATTTT.

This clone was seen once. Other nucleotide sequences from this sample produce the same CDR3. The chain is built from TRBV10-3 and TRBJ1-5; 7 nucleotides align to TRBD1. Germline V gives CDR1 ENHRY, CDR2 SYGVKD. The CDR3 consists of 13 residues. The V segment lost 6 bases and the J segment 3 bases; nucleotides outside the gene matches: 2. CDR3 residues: CAIRQGSNQPQHF. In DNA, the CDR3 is TGTGCCATCAGACAGGGGTCCAATCAGCCCCAGCATTTT.

The CDR3 DNA reads TGTGCCAGCAGCAGGGGGGGAGCAGGTTTGTCCCAGCATTTT. Its translation is CASSRGGAGLSQHF. V gene TRBV5-6 combines with J gene TRBJ1-5, with D possibly TRBD1 on 6 matching bases. V was shortened by 4 bases and J by 11 bases, with 19 bases between the two germline ends. The length of the CDR3 is 14 residues. Germline V gives CDR1 SGHDT, CDR2 YYEEEE.

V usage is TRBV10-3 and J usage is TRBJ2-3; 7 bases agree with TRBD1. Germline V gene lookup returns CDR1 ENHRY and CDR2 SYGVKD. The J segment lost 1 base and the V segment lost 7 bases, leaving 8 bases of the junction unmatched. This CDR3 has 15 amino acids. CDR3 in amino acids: CAINRQGRGTDTQYF. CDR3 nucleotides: TGTGCCATCAATCGACAGGGTAGGGGCACAGATACGCAGTATTTT.

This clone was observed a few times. CDR3 loop: CASSWTGGDEKLFF. CDR3 nucleotide sequence: TGTGCCAGCAGTTGGACAGGGGGAGATGAAAAACTGTTTTTT. The V call is TRBV2, the J call TRBJ1-4, with 10 bases that match TRBD1. This CDR3 region has 14 residues. V lost 5 bases to trimming and J lost 6 bases; unmatched junction nucleotides: 3. Per germline, CDR1 SNHLY and CDR2 FYNNEI.

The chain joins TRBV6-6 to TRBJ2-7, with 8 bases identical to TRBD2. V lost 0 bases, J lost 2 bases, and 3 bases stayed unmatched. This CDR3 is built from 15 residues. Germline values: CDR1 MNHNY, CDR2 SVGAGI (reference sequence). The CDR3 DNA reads TGTGCCAGCAGTTACTCGGCGGGGGGCACCTACGAGCAGTACTTC. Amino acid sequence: CASSYSAGGTYEQYF.

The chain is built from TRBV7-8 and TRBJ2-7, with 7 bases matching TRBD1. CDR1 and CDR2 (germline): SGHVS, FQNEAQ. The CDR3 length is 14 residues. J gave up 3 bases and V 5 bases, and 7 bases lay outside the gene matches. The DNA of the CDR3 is TGTGCCAGCAGCCGTCAGACAGGGAACTACGAGCAGTACTTC. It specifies CASSRQTGNYEQYF. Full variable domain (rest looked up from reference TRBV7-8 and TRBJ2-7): GAGVSQSPRYKVAKRGQDVALRCDPISGHVSLFWYQQALGQGPEFLTYFQNEAQLDKSGLPSDRFFAERPEGSVSTLKIQRTQQEDSAVYLCASSRQTGNYEQYFGPGTRLTVT.

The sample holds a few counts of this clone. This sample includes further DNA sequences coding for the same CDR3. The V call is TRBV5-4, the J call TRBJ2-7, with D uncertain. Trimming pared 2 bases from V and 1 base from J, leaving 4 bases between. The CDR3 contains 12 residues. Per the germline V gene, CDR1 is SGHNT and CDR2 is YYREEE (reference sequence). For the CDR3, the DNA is TGTGCCAGCAGCTTACTGTCCTACGAGCAGTACTTC. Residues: CASSLLSYEQYF.

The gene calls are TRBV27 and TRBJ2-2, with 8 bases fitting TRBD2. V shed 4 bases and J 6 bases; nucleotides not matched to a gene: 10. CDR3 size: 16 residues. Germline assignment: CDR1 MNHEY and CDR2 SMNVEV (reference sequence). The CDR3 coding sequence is TGTGCCAGCAGTTCCTCCCCGGGACTAGTTGCCGGGGAGCTGTTTTTT. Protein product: CASSSSPGLVAGELFF.